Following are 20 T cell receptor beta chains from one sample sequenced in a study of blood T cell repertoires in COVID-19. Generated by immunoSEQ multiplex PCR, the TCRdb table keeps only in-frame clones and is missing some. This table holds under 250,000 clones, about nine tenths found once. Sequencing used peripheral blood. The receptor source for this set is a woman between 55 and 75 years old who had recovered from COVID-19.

The CDR3 loop is CASTSNPNEQFF. DNA of the CDR3: TGTGCCAGCACTAGCAATCCCAATGAGCAGTTCTTC. V and J are TRBV7-3 and TRBJ2-1; possibly TRBD2 for D (5 bases). Trimming took off 7 bases at V and 6 bases at J, with 10 bases between the two ends. The length of the CDR3 is 12 residues. Germline V lookup: CDR1 SGHTA, CDR2 FQGTGA.

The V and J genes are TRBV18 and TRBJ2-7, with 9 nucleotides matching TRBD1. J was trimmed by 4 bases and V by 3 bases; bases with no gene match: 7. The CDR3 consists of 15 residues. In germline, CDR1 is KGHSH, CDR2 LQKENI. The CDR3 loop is CASSPATGGRYEQYF. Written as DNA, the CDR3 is TGTGCCAGCTCACCCGCGACAGGGGGGAGGTACGAGCAGTACTTC.

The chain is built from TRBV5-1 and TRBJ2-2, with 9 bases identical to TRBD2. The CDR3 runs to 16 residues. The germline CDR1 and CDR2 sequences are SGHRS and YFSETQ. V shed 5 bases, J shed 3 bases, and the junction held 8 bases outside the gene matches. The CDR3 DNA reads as TGCGCCAGCAGATTCCCGGGACTAGCAGACACCGGGGAGCTGTTTTTT. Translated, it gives CASRFPGLADTGELFF.

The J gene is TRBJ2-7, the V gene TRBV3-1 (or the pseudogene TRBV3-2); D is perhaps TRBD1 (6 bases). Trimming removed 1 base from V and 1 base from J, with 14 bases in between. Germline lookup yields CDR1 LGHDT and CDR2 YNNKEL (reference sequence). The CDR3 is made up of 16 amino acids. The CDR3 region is CASSQVRQVASYEQYF. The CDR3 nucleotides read TGTGCCAGCAGCCAAGTGAGACAGGTGGCATCCTACGAGCAGTACTTC.

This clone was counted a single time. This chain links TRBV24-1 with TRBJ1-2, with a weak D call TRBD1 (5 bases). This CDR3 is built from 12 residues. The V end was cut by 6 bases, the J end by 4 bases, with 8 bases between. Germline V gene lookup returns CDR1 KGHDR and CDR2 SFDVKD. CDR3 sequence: CATSSRGYGYTF. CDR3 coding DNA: TGTGCCACCAGTTCAAGGGGCTATGGCTACACCTTC.

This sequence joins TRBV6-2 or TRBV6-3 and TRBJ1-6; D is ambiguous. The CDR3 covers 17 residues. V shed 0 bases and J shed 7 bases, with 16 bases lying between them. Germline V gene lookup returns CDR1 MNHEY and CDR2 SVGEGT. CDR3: CASSYSRRASRNSPLHF. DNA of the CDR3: TGTGCCAGCAGTTACTCAAGGCGGGCTTCCCGGAATTCACCCCTCCACTTT.

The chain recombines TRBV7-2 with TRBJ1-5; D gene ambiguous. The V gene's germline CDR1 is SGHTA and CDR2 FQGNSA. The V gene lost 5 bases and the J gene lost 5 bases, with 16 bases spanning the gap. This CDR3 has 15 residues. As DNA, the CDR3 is TGTGCCAGCAGCATACGGGAAGGGTTGTATCAGCCCCAGCATTTT. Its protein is CASSIREGLYQPQHF.

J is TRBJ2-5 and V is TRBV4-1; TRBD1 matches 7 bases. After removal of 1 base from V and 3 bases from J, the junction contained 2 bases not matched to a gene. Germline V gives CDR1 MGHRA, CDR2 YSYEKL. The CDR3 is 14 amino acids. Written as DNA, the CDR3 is TGCGCCAGCAGCCAAGCACAGGGGAAAGAGACCCAGTACTTC. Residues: CASSQAQGKETQYF.

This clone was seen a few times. CDR3 region: CASGRDRGPTSSYEQYF. The CDR3 DNA reads TGCGCCAGCGGGCGGGACAGGGGCCCAACGAGCTCCTACGAGCAGTACTTC. The rearrangement links TRBV10-1 to TRBJ2-7; 10 bases map to TRBD1. V dropped 8 bases and J dropped 0; count of bases not matched to a gene: 13. Germline V lookup: CDR1 WNHNN, CDR2 SYGVQD (reference sequence). The CDR3 loop spans 17 amino acids.

The DNA of the CDR3 is TGTGCCAGCAGCTCACAGGGCTATAGCACAGATACGCAGTATTTT. Translated, it gives CASSSQGYSTDTQYF. V usage is TRBV11-3 and J usage is TRBJ2-3; D perhaps matches TRBD1 (6 bases). The CDR3 runs 15 residues. CDR1 and CDR2 (germline): SGHNT, YENEEA. Trimming stripped 4 bases from V and 0 bases from J, with 11 bases between.

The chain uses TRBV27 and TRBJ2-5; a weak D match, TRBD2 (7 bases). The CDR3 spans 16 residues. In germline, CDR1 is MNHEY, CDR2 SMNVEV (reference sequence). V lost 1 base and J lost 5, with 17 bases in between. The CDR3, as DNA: TGTGCCAGCAGTTTATGGGTTGGGGGGGGCGTCGAGACCCAGTACTTC. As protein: CASSLWVGGGVETQYF.

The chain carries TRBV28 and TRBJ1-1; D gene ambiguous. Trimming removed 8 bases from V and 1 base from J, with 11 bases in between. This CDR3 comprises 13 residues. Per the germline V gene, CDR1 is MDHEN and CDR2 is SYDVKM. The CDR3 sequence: CASAGKPNTEAFF. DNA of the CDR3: TGTGCCAGCGCGGGGAAACCGAACACTGAAGCTTTCTTT. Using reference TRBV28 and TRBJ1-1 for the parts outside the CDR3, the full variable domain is DVKVTQSSRYLVKRTGEKVFLECVQDMDHENMFWYRQDPGLGLRLIYFSYDVKMKEKGDIPEGYSVSREKKERFSLILESASTNQTSMYLCASAGKPNTEAFFGQGTRLTVV.

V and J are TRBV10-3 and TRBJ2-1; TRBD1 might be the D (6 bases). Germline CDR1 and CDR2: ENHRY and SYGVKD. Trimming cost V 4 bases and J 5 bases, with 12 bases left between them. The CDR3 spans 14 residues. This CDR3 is CAISGVRTDNEQFF. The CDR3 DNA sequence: TGTGCCATCAGTGGGGTTAGGACAGACAATGAGCAGTTCTTC.

In DNA, the CDR3 is TGTGCCAGCAGCCCATTCCCTCTAGCGGGGGGGGGTGCAGATACGCAGTATTTT. Its translation is CASSPFPLAGGGADTQYF. V and J are TRBV2 and TRBJ2-3; 12 bases are shared with TRBD2. The V gene's germline CDR1 is SNHLY and CDR2 FYNNEI. Trimming removed 6 bases from V and 4 bases from J; junction bases left unmatched: 14. This CDR3 region has 18 residues.

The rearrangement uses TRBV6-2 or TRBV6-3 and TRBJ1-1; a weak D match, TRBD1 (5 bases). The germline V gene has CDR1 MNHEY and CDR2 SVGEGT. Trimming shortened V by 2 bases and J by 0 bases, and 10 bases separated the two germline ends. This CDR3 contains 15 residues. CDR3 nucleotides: TGTGCCAGCAGTTACCTTCAGGGCATGAACACTGAAGCTTTCTTT. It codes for CASSYLQGMNTEAFF.

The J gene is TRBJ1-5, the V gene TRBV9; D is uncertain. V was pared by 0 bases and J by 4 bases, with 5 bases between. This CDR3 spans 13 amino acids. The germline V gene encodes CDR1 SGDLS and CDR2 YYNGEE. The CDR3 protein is CASSVAPNQPQHF. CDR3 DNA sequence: TGTGCCAGCAGCGTAGCCCCGAATCAGCCCCAGCATTTT. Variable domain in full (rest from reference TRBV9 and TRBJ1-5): DSGVTQTPKHLITATGQRVTLRCSPRSGDLSVYWYQQSLDQGLQFLIQYYNGEERAKGNILERFSAQQFPDLHSELNLSSLELGDSALYFCASSVAPNQPQHFGDGTRLSIL.

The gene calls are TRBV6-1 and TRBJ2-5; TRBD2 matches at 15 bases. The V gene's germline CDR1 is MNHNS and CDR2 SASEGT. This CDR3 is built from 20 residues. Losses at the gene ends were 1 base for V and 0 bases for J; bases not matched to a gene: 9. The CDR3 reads CASSEVSGLAGGRYQETQYF. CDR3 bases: TGTGCCAGCAGTGAAGTATCGGGACTAGCGGGGGGCCGATACCAAGAGACCCAGTACTTC.

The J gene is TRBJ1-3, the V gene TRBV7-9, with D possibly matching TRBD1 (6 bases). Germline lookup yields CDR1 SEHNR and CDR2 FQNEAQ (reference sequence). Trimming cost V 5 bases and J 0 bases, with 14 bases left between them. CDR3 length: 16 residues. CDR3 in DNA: TGTGCCAGCAGCATAGAGGGGGTCCACTCTGGAAACACCATATATTTT. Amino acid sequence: CASSIEGVHSGNTIYF.

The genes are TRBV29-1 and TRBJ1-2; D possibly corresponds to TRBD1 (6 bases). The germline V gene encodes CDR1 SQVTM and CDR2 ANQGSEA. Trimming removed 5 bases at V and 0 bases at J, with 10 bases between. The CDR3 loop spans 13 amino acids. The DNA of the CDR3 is TGCAGCGTTTTCGACAGGACTAACTATGGCTACACCTTC. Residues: CSVFDRTNYGYTF.

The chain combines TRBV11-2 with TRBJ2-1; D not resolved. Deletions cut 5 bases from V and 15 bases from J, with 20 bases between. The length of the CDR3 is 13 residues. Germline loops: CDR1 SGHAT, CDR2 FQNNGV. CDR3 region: CASSGSSLGTPFF. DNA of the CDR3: TGTGCCAGCAGCGGGTCGAGTTTGGGCACCCCGTTCTTC.